The present TCR beta chain was sequenced within a study of T cell responses to AZD1222 COVID-19 vaccine. Study-level results: It was only five to seven AZD1222 recipients who were seropositive at baseline.

CDR1 is MNHEY, CDR2 SVGEGT, per germline. V lost 2 bases, J lost 9 bases, and 9 bases stayed unmatched. There are 15 residues in the CDR3. As for this clone: Its specificity is unknown.

Repertoires were generated with immunoSEQ multiplex PCR, while TCRdb's copy carries only in-frame clones and drops some. Of about 100,000 clones listed, about 90% are singletons. The sample in question was peripheral blood, obtained on day 0 of AZD1222 vaccination. The V and J genes are TRBV6-2 or TRBV6-3 and TRBJ2-1, with 8 bases aligning to TRBD2. The sequence came from an adult in good health. CDR3 in amino acids: CASSYIPGGAGEQFF. The CDR3 nucleotides are TGTGCCAGCAGTTACATTCCGGGGGGGGCAGGTGAGCAGTTCTTC.